This T cell receptor (beta chain) comes out of a study of T-cell reconstitution after alpha-beta-depleted transplantation in children. Study results and caveats: Alpha-beta T cells about two months after transplant reportedly derived from several hundred expanded graft clones.

There are 14 residues in the CDR3. V lost 5 bases, J lost 2 bases, and 14 bases lay in between. Germline CDR1 is SGDLS and CDR2 is YYNGEE. In regard to this clonotype: What it binds is unknown.

The library targeted TCRbeta and was prepared with unique molecular identifiers. TCRdb ran MiXCR on the PCR reads and lists one entry per CDR3 protein. Among 350,000 to 500,000 distinct CDR3 sequences listed, roughly two fifths were seen once. V usage is TRBV9 and J usage is TRBJ2-7, with D perhaps TRBD2 (5 bases). The specimen was PBMCs, collected before TCRalphabeta/CD19-depleted stem cell transplant. The sequence came from a girl aged 2 to 10 with aplastic anemia, due to receive a stem cell transplant. As DNA, the CDR3 is TGTGCCAGCAGTCCCGGGAACTCCCCCTACGAGCAGTACTTC. This encodes CASSPGNSPYEQYF.